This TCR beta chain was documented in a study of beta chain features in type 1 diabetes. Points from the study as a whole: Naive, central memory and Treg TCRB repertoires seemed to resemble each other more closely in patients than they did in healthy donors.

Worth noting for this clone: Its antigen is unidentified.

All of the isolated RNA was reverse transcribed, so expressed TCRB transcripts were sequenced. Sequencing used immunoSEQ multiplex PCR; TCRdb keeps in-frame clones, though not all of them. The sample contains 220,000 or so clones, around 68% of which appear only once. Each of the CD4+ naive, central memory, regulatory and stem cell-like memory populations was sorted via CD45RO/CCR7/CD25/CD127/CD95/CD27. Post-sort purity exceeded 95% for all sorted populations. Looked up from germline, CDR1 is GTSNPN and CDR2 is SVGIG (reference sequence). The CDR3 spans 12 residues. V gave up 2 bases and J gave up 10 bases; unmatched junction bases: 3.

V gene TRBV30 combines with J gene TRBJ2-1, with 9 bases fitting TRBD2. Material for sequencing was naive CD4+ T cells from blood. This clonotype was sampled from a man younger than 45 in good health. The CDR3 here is CAWSLLAGEQFF. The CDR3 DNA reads TGTGCCTGGAGTCTTCTAGCGGGAGAGCAGTTCTTC.